This TCR beta chain was obtained from a study of blood T cell repertoires in COVID-19 (TCRdb year 2020). Background on the whole study: Samples from collaborators originated in the United States, Italy and Spain and spanned both the acute and convalescent phases of COVID-19. The prospective study material was composed of cDNA or gDNA derived from T cells, B-cell-depleted T cells, or PBMCs. The repertoires were released in a freely available public database intended as a resource for research on the immune response to SARS-CoV-2. Subjects who had been exposed to COVID-19, were actively infected with it, or had recovered from it provided the deeply sampled blood TCRbeta repertoires that made up the dataset. Samples came from the ongoing ImmuneRACE study (first 160 participants) plus 1,254 subjects from 6 global collaborators. Nearly every sample came with metadata listing a de-identified subject ID, COVID-19 status, age in years and sex. Where HLA class I and class II types were available, the types were taken from metadata supplied by the sample provider, not from assay-based typing.

The CDR3 goes from the cysteine to the phenylalanine over 15 residues. Solely the CDR3 DNA is kept, with 45 bases framed from the first base. Trimming takes 1 base off V and 7 bases off J; junction bases not matched to a gene: 3. From a lookup of the germline V gene, CDR1 and CDR2 are SGHTA and FQGNSA. What the authors observed across the whole study: How much clinical and demographic metadata was included differed by source and by participant, and the metadata was provided uncurated.

Note on this clone: Its target antigen remains unknown. No base quality information exists; no much larger clone differs at one position.

Whole blood was collected in K2EDTA tubes by collaborating institutions according to the institutions' own protocols. For TCRbeta analysis, collaborator samples were shipped as frozen whole blood, as isolated PBMCs, or as DNA extracted from either sample type. TCRbeta CDR3 regions were amplified from genomic DNA using the immunoSEQ Assay, a bias-controlled multiplex PCR. For the original study's pipeline: Nucleated cell counts per sample were estimated from amplification of reference gene primers within the assay. To quantify the absolute abundance of each unique TCRbeta CDR3 rearrangement, sequence reads were collapsed and filtered. For each sample, productive Simpson clonality was calculated as the square root of Simpson's diversity index over productive rearrangements. The immuneACCESS repertoire file appears here via TCRdb, limited to in-frame rearrangements. These files lack a portion of the clones; in checked studies, under half of the deficit traces to unresolved V genes, and the cause of the others is not known. The V and J calls and the clone size are those of that table, but D and trimming were determined from the DNA. Here the sample has 200,000 to 300,000 clones; 80% to 90% occur a single time. Under 2.5% of the sample goes to the ten largest clones.

The clonotype originates from a young man with active or convalescent COVID-19. The chain employs TRBV7-2 and TRBJ2-1; 11 nucleotides in the junction match TRBD1. The sequencing sample was made of peripheral blood. For the CDR3, the sequence is CASSLGTGGRNEQFF. The bases are TGTGCCAGCAGCTTAGGGACAGGGGGCCGAAATGAGCAGTTCTTC.